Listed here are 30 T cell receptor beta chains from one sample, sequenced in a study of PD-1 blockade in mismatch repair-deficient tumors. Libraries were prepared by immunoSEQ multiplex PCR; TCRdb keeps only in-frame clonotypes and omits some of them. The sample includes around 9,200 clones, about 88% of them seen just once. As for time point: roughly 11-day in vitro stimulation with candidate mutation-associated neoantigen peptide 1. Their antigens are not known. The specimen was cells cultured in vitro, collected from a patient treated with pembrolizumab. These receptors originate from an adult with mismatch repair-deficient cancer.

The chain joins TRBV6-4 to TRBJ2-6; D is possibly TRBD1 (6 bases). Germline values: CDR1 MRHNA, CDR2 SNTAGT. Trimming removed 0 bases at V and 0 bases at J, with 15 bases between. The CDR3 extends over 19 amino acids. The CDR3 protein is CASSDSYRVNFSGANVLTF. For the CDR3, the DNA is TGTGCCAGCAGTGACTCCTACAGGGTCAACTTCTCTGGGGCCAACGTCCTGACTTTC.

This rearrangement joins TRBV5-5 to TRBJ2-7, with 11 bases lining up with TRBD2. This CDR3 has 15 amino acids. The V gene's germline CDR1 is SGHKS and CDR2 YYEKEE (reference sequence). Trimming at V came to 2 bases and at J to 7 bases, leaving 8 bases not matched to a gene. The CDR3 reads CASSFGTSGRGEQYF. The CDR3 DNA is TGTGCCAGCAGCTTCGGGACTAGCGGCCGCGGAGAGCAGTACTTC.

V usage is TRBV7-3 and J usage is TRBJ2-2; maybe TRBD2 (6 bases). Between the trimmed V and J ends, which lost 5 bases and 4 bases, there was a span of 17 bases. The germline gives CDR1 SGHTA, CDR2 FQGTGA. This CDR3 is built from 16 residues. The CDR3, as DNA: TGTGCCAGCAGCCCCCCAGGCGGGACGACCACCGGGGAGCTGTTTTTT. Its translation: CASSPPGGTTTGELFF.

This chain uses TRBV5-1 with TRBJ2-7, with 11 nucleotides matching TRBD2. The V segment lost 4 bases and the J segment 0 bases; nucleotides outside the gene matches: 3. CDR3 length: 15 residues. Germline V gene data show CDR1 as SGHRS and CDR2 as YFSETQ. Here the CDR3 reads CASSQTSGASYEQYF. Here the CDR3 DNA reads TGCGCCAGCAGCCAGACTAGCGGGGCCTCCTACGAGCAGTACTTC.

For the CDR3, the DNA is TGTGCCAGCAGCTTAGGTCTAGCGGGGAGGAACACCGGGGAGCTGTTTTTT. Amino acid sequence: CASSLGLAGRNTGELFF. This chain links TRBV7-3 with TRBJ2-2, with TRBD2 identical over 9 bases. Germline V lookup: CDR1 SGHTA, CDR2 FQGTGA. The V and J ends lost 2 bases and 1 base, in that order; junction bases with no gene match: 5. The CDR3 extends over 17 amino acids.

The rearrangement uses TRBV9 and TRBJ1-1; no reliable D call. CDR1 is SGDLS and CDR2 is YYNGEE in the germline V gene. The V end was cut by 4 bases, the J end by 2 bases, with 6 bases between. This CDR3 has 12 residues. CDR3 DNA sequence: TGTGCCAGCAGCCGGGATAACACTGAAGCTTTCTTT. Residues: CASSRDNTEAFF.

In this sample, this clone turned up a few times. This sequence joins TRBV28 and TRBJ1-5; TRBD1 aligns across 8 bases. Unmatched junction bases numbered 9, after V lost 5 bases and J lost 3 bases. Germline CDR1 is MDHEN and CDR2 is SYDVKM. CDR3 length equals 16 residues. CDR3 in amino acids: CASSPRTGILNQPQHF. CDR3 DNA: TGTGCCAGCAGTCCGAGGACAGGGATACTCAATCAGCCCCAGCATTTT.

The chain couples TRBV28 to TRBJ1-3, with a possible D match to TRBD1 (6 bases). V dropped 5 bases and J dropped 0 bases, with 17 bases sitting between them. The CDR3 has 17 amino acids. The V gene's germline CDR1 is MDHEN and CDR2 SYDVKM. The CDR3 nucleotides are TGTGCCAGCAGTCTCGGGACACCTGTTTACTCTGGAAACACCATATATTTT. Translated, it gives CASSLGTPVYSGNTIYF.

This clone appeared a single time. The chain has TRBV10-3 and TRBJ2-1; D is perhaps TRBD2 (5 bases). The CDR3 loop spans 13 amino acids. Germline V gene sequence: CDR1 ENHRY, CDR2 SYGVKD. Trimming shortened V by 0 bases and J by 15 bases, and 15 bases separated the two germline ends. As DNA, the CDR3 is TGTGCCATCAGTGAGTCGGAGGTTAGAAGGCCGTTCTTC. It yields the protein CAISESEVRRPFF.

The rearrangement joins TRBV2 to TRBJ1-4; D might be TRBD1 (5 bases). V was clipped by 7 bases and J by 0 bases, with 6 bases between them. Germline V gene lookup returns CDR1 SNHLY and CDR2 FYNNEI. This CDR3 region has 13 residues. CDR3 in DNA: TGTGCCAGCAAACAGGCAACTAATGAAAAACTGTTTTTT. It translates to CASKQATNEKLFF.

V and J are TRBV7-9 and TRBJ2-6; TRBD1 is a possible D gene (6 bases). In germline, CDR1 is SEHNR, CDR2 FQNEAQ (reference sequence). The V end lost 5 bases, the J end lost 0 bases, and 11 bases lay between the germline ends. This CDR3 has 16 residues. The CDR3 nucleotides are TGTGCCAGCAGCGGTTGGACAGTCTCTGGGGCCAACGTCCTGACTTTC. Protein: CASSGWTVSGANVLTF.

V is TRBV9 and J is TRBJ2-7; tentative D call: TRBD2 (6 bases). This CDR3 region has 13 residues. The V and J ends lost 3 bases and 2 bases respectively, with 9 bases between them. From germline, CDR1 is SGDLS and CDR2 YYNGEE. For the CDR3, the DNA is TGTGCCAGCAGCGGACTAGTCCCCTACGAGCAGTACTTC. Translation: CASSGLVPYEQYF.

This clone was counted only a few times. CDR3 nucleotides: TGTGCCAGCAGTTTACGGGCCAGTTACGAGCAGTACTTC. It specifies CASSLRASYEQYF. V and J are TRBV28 and TRBJ2-7; D unresolved. CDR1 and CDR2 from the germline V gene are MDHEN and SYDVKM. Trimming took 2 bases from V and 4 from J, leaving 9 bases between them. The CDR3 consists of 13 residues.

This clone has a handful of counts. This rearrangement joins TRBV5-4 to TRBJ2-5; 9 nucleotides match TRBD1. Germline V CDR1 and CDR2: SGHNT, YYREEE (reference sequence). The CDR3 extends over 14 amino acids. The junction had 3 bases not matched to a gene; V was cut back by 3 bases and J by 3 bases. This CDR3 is CASSWGTGKETQYF. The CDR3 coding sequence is TGTGCCAGCAGCTGGGGGACAGGGAAAGAGACCCAGTACTTC.

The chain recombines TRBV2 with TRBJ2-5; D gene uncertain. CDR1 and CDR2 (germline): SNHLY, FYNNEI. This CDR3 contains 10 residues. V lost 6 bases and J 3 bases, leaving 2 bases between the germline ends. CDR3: CASSKETQYF. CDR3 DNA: TGTGCCAGCAGCAAAGAGACCCAGTACTTC.

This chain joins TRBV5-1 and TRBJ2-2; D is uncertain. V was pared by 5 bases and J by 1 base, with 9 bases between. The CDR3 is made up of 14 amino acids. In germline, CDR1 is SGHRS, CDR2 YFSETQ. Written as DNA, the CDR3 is TGCGCCAGCAGTTTTGGGGTGAACACCGGGGAGCTGTTTTTT. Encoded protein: CASSFGVNTGELFF.

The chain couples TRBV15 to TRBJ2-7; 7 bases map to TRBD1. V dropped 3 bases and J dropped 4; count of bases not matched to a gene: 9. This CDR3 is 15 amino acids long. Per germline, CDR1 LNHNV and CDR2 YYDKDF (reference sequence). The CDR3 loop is CATSSPGQREYEQYF. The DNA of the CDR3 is TGTGCCACCAGCAGCCCGGGACAGAGGGAGTACGAGCAGTACTTC.

This CDR3 reads CASSSDTYEQYF. CDR3 DNA: TGTGCCAGCAGTTCAGACACCTACGAGCAGTACTTC. The chain couples TRBV6-5 to TRBJ2-7; no definite D call. Trimming stripped 4 bases from V and 2 bases from J, with 6 bases between. The CDR3 covers 12 residues. Germline CDR1 reads MNHEY; CDR2 reads SVGAGI.

Here the CDR3 DNA reads TGTGCCAGCCATTCCCCCCCAAACACTGAAGCTTTCTTT. This encodes CASHSPPNTEAFF. V usage is TRBV28 and J usage is TRBJ1-1; D call uncertain. The length of the CDR3 is 13 residues. CDR1 and CDR2 from the germline V gene are MDHEN and SYDVKM. V lost 8 bases, J lost 2 bases, and 12 bases lay in between.

In DNA, the CDR3 is TGTGCCAGCTCACCAATGCCAATTTATAGCAATCAGCCCCAGCATTTT. Translated: CASSPMPIYSNQPQHF. The chain carries TRBV18 and TRBJ1-5; no firm D call. Germline loops: CDR1 KGHSH, CDR2 LQKENI. V gave up 2 bases and J gave up 0 bases, with 11 bases separating them. This CDR3 comprises 16 residues.

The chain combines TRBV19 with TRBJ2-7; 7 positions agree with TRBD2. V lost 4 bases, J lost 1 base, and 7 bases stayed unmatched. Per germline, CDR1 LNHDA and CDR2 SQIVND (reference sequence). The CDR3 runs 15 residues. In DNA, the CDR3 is TGTGCCAGTAGTAAAAATAGCGGGTTATCCTACGAGCAGTACTTC. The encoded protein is CASSKNSGLSYEQYF. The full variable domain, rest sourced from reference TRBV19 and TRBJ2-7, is DGGITQSPKYLFRKEGQNVTLSCEQNLNHDAMYWYRQDPGQGLRLIYYSQIVNDFQKGDIAEGYSVSREKKESFPLTVTSAQKNPTAFYLCASSKNSGLSYEQYFGPGTRLTVT.

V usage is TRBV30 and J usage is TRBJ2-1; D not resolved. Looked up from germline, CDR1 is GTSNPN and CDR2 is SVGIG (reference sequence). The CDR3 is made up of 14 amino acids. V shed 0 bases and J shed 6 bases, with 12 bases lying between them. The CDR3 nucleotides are TGTGCCTGGAGTGTTAAATTGAAGGGCAATGAGCAGTTCTTC. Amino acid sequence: CAWSVKLKGNEQFF.

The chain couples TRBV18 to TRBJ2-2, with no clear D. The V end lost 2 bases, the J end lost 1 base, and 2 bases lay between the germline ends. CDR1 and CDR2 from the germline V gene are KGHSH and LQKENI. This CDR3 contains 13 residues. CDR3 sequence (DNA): TGTGCCAGCTCACCATTGAACACCGGGGAGCTGTTTTTT. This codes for CASSPLNTGELFF.

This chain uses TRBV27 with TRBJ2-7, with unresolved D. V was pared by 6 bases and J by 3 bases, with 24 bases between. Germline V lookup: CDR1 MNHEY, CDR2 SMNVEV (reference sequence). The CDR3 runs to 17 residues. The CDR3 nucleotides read TGTGCCAGCAGGGTCCCGGTACTCACCTCCGGGCTCTACGAGCAGTACTTC. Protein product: CASRVPVLTSGLYEQYF.

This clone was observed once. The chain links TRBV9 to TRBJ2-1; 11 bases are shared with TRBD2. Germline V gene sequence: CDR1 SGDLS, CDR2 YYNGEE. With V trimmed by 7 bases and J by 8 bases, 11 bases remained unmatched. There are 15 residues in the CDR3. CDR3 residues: CASVPGTSGYDEQFF. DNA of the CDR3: TGTGCCAGCGTCCCGGGGACTAGCGGATACGATGAGCAGTTCTTC.

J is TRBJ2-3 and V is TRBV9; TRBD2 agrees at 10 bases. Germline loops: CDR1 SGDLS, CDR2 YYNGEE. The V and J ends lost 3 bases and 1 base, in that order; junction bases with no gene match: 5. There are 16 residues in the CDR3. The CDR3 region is CASSAYGTSGTDTQYF. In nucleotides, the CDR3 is TGTGCCAGCAGCGCGTACGGGACTAGCGGCACAGATACGCAGTATTTT.

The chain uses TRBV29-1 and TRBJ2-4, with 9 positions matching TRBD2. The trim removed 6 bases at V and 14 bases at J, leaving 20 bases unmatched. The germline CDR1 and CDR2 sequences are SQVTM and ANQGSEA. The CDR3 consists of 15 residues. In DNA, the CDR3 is TGCAGCGTAGACGCCGCTCAGACAGGAGGACTAGCGAAGTACTTC. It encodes CSVDAAQTGGLAKYF. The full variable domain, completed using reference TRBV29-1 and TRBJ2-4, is SAVISQKPSRDICQRGTSLTIQCQVDSQVTMMFWYRQQPGQSLTLIATANQGSEATYESGFVIDKFPISRPNLTFSTLTVSNMSPEDSSIYLCSVDAAQTGGLAKYFGAGTRLSVL.

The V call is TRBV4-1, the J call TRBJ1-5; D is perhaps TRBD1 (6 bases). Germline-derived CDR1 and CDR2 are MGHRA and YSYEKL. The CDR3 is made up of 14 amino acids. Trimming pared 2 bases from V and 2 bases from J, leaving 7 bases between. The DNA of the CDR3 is TGCGCCAGCAGCCAAACAGGGCGCAATCAGCCCCAGCATTTT. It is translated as CASSQTGRNQPQHF.

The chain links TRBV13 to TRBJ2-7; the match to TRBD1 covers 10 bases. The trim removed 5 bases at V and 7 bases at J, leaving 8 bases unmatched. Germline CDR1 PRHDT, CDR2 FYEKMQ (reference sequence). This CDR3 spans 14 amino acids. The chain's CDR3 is CASSTTTGGREQYF. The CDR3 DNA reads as TGTGCCAGCAGCACCACGACAGGGGGCCGGGAGCAGTACTTC. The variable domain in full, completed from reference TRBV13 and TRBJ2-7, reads AAGVIQSPRHLIKEKRETATLKCYPIPRHDTVYWYQQGPGQDPQFLISFYEKMQSDKGSIPDRFSAQQFSDYHSELNMSSLELGDSALYFCASSTTTGGREQYFGPGTRLTVT.

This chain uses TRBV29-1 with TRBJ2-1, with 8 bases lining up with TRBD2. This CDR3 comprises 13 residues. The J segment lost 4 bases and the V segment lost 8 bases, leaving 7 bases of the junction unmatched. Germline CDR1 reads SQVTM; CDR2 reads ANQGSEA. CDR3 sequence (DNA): TGCAGCTCAAGCGGGAGTCTTTACAATGAGCAGTTCTTC. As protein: CSSSGSLYNEQFF.